Below are 26 T cell receptor beta chains sequenced from a single sample in a study of blood T cells in healthy people across ages. Combining a sample-barcoded 5' primer with a J-beta primer mix, a second PCR ran for about 7 to 11 cycles. TCRdb re-derived calls from the 5' RACE reads in MiXCR, one entry per CDR3 protein. Of around 650,000 distinct CDR3 sequences in the sample, around 38% were seen once. The specimen was blood. The receptors here all came from an elderly man in good health.

This clonotype was seen just once. The V call is TRBV20-1, the J call TRBJ2-1; 9 bases are shared with TRBD1. This CDR3 comprises 15 residues. Germline lookup yields CDR1 DFQATT and CDR2 SNEGSKA (reference sequence). V lost 4 bases and J lost 6; bases outside the gene matches: 10. This CDR3 reads CSATSGTGLANEQFF. CDR3 coding DNA: TGCAGTGCTACCTCCGGGACAGGGTTAGCCAATGAGCAGTTCTTC.

This clonotype appeared once. The CDR3 region has the DNA TGTGCCAGCAGTTTCCCTCGACTAGCGAGAGGGTACAATGAGCAGTTCTTC. Protein: CASSFPRLARGYNEQFF. J is TRBJ2-1 and V is TRBV12-3 or TRBV12-4; 8 positions match TRBD2. Unmatched junction bases numbered 11, after V lost 3 bases and J lost 4 bases. The CDR3 covers 17 residues.

This clonotype was detected only a few times. J is TRBJ1-2 and V is TRBV20-1; D possibly corresponds to TRBD1 (5 bases). Trimming took 6 bases from V and 3 from J, leaving 14 bases between them. Germline V gene sequence: CDR1 DFQATT, CDR2 SNEGSKA (reference sequence). The CDR3 has 13 residues. CDR3 region: CSATRERDYGYTF. CDR3 DNA sequence: TGCAGTGCGACCAGGGAGAGGGACTATGGCTACACCTTC.

CDR3 DNA: TGTGCCAGCAGCCCCCAATTAGGGGGTAATTCACCCCTCCACTTT. It specifies CASSPQLGGNSPLHF. This chain connects TRBV7-9 to TRBJ1-6, with D perhaps TRBD1 (6 bases). CDR3 length equals 15 residues. V dropped 5 bases and J dropped 6 bases, with 14 bases sitting between them. Germline loops: CDR1 SEHNR, CDR2 FQNEAQ (reference sequence).

On this clonotype itself: A much larger clone sits a single nucleotide away, making a read error possible. J is TRBJ2-1 and V is TRBV11-1; D unclear. The CDR3 extends over 16 amino acids. Germline V CDR1 and CDR2: SGHAT, FQDESV (reference sequence). CDR3 sequence: CTSSPLDTSSYNEQFF. CDR3 in DNA: TGTACCAGCAGCCCCCTTGACACGAGCTCCTACAATGAGCAGTTCTTC.

The gene calls are TRBV20-1 and TRBJ2-5; D unclear. Germline V gives CDR1 DFQATT, CDR2 SNEGSKA (reference sequence). The CDR3 loop spans 12 amino acids. The CDR3 DNA follows: TGCAGCCTTTCCAGGACGGAAGAGACCCAGTACTTC. Translation: CSLSRTEETQYF.

Concerning this clonotype: Its ends do not fully match the called genes, so a read error is possible. The CDR3 region has the DNA TGCGGTGCTAGAGATGGGGGACTCAGCACAGATACGCAGTATTTT. It specifies CGARDGGLSTDTQYF. The chain carries TRBV20-1 and TRBJ2-3; TRBD2 might be the D (6 bases). Germline values: CDR1 DFQATT, CDR2 SNEGSKA (reference sequence). This CDR3 has 15 residues.

This rearrangement joins TRBV2 to TRBJ2-1; D is possibly TRBD2 (6 bases). The V end lost 0 bases, the J end lost 8 bases, and 14 bases lay between the germline ends. The germline V gene encodes CDR1 SNHLY and CDR2 FYNNEI. The CDR3 runs to 15 residues. CDR3 sequence reads: CASSEAPTGLHEQFF. Written as DNA, the CDR3 is TGTGCCAGCAGTGAAGCGCCGACGGGACTTCATGAGCAGTTCTTC.

Details on this clonotype: A much bigger clone sits one base away, suggesting this may be a read error. The V gene is TRBV6-1, the J gene TRBJ2-3; D might be TRBD2 (6 bases). The germline V and J ends were trimmed by 6 bases and 4 bases, with 11 bases remaining between them. Germline values: CDR1 MNHNS, CDR2 SASEGT. This CDR3 is built from 13 residues. The CDR3 DNA sequence: TGTGCCAGCAGGACAACTAGCTCAGATACGCAGTATTTT. It translates to CASRTTSSDTQYF.

This clonotype was observed at least ten times. The chain combines TRBV11-2 with TRBJ2-5, with TRBD1 matching over 9 bases. Germline V CDR1 and CDR2: SGHAT, FQNNGV. J gave up 4 bases and V 3 bases, and 9 bases lay outside the gene matches. This CDR3 spans 16 amino acids. CDR3 loop: CASSFTDRGWRETQYF. The DNA of the CDR3 is TGTGCCAGCAGCTTTACGGACAGGGGATGGCGAGAGACCCAGTACTTC. Supplemented by reference TRBV11-2 and TRBJ2-5, the full variable domain reads EAGVAQSPRYKIIEKRQSVAFWCNPISGHATLYWYQQILGQGPKLLIQFQNNGVVDDSQLPKDRFSAERLKGVDSTLKIQPAKLEDSAVYLCASSFTDRGWRETQYFGPGTRLLVL.

About this clonotype itself: Since a much larger clone is just one base distant, this may be a read error. The rearrangement joins TRBV6-2 or TRBV6-3 to TRBJ2-5, with 8 positions matching TRBD1. This CDR3 has 14 residues. J lost 11 bases, V lost 4 bases, and 12 bases had no gene match. Per the germline V gene, CDR1 is MNHEY and CDR2 is SVGEGT. CDR3 sequence: CASSSQGEINEQYF. The CDR3 nucleotides are TGTGCCAGCAGTTCACAGGGGGAGATAAATGAGCAGTACTTC.

On this clonotype: The junction shows a germline mismatch at one end, possibly a read error. The DNA of the CDR3 is TGTGCCAGCAGTTATCCCTCCGGACAGGGCTCCCACGAGCAGTACTTC. As protein: CASSYPSGQGSHEQYF. This chain uses TRBV6-2 or TRBV6-3 with TRBJ2-7, with 8 bases fitting TRBD1. The CDR3 loop spans 16 amino acids. Per the germline V gene, CDR1 is MNHEY and CDR2 is SVGEGT.

On this clonotype itself: A clone one base away is much larger, so this may be a read error. V usage is TRBV28 and J usage is TRBJ2-3, with D perhaps matching TRBD1 or TRBD2 (7 bases each). Germline CDR1 and CDR2: MDHEN and SYDVKM. Between the trimmed V and J ends, which lost 1 base and 7 bases, there was a span of 15 bases. The CDR3 runs 15 residues. The CDR3 reads CASSLYGQGGNTQYF. The CDR3 DNA is TGTGCCAGCAGTTTATACGGGCAGGGGGGGAATACGCAGTATTTT. The full variable domain, completed using reference TRBV28 and TRBJ2-3, is DVKVTQSSRYLVKRTGEKVFLECVQDMDHENMFWYRQDPGLGLRLIYFSYDVKMKEKGDIPEGYSVSREKKERFSLILESASTNQTSMYLCASSLYGQGGNTQYFGPGTRLTVL.

This clonotype has a handful of counts. V and J are TRBV5-6 and TRBJ2-1; 8 nucleotides match TRBD1. Trimming took 4 bases from V and 9 from J; bases not matched to a gene: 15. The CDR3 covers 16 residues. CDR1 is SGHDT and CDR2 is YYEEEE in the germline V gene. CDR3 in DNA: TGTGCCAGCAGCCCGACGGAGCAGGGGGCGCTGAGTGAGCAGTTCTTC. Its protein product is CASSPTEQGALSEQFF. Looking up the rest from reference TRBV5-6 and TRBJ2-1 gives the full variable domain: DAGVTQSPTHLIKTRGQQVTLRCSPKSGHDTVSWYQQALGQGPQFIFQYYEEEERQRGNFPDRFSGHQFPNYSSELNVNALLLGDSALYLCASSPTEQGALSEQFFGPGTRLTVL.

This clonotype occurred a few times. This sequence joins TRBV6-2 or TRBV6-3 and TRBJ2-3; TRBD2 matches 14 bases. CDR1 and CDR2 from the germline V gene are MNHEY and SVGEGT. V shed 4 bases, J shed 5 bases, and the junction held 2 bases outside the gene matches. The length of the CDR3 is 15 residues. The DNA of the CDR3 is TGTGCCAGCAGTTCGGGACTAGCGGGGGTAGATACGCAGTATTTT. Its protein product is CASSSGLAGVDTQYF.

This clonotype was detected only a few times. The rearrangement joins TRBV11-3 to TRBJ2-5; D perhaps matches TRBD2 (6 bases). CDR1 is SGHNT, CDR2 YENEEA, per germline. V was pared by 1 base and J by 2 bases, with 14 bases between. The CDR3 runs 16 residues. CDR3 DNA: TGTGCCAGCAGCTTAGCTACAGTGGGGGGACAAGAGACCCAGTACTTC. Residues: CASSLATVGGQETQYF.

This clonotype was observed a few times. The rearrangement joins TRBV7-3 to TRBJ2-5; D is possibly TRBD2 (7 bases). The germline CDR1 and CDR2 sequences are SGHTA and FQGTGA. The CDR3 extends over 14 amino acids. V lost 6 bases and J 11 bases, leaving 22 bases between the germline ends. The CDR3: CASSSVGRGAAQYF. CDR3 DNA: TGTGCCAGCAGTTCTGTAGGGAGGGGGGCGGCGCAGTACTTC.

The chain joins TRBV7-2 to TRBJ2-2; D unclear. With 5 bases removed from V and 7 bases from J, the gap between germline ends came to 11 bases. This CDR3 region has 13 residues. The V gene's germline CDR1 is SGHTA and CDR2 FQGNSA. CDR3: CASSPRSVGELFF. In DNA form, the CDR3 reads TGTGCCAGCAGCCCCCGTTCCGTCGGGGAGCTGTTTTTT.

The V call is TRBV6-5, the J call TRBJ2-1; 7 positions match TRBD2. The CDR3 length is 12 residues. V shed 8 bases, J shed 12 bases, and the junction held 10 bases outside the gene matches. CDR1 is MNHEY, CDR2 SVGAGI, per germline. The CDR3 bases are TGTGCCAGCCAAGGACTAGGAGGAAGGCAGTTCTTC. It translates to CASQGLGGRQFF.

For this clonotype: The junction does not match germline at one end; this may be a read error. CDR3 sequence: CASGLPGGYNEQYF. The CDR3, as DNA: TGTGCCAGCGGTTTGCCGGGAGGGTACAATGAGCAGTACTTC. The rearrangement uses TRBV28 and TRBJ2-1; 8 bases fit TRBD2. The DNA end favors TRBJ2-7, so the J call may be wrong. CDR3 length equals 14 residues. CDR1 is MDHEN, CDR2 SYDVKM, per germline.

This clonotype was observed a handful of times. The chain is built from TRBV5-6 and TRBJ2-5; 12 bases match TRBD1. This CDR3 is 16 amino acids long. Unmatched junction bases numbered 13, after V lost 0 bases and J lost 13 bases. The germline gives CDR1 SGHDT, CDR2 YYEEEE. The CDR3 reads CASSLGGTGGSAHRYF. The CDR3 DNA reads TGTGCCAGCAGCTTGGGCGGGACAGGGGGCAGTGCTCATCGGTACTTC.

This clonotype has only a few counts. V gene TRBV7-2 combines with J gene TRBJ2-7, with D possibly being TRBD1 or TRBD2 (7 bases each). Germline CDR1 and CDR2: SGHTA and FQGNSA. CDR3 length: 17 amino acids. The germline V and J ends were trimmed by 4 bases and 2 bases, with 21 bases remaining between them. DNA for the CDR3: TGTGCCAGCAGCTCCAGGGGGGGTGTGGACTTAGCCTACGAGCAGTACTTC. It specifies CASSSRGGVDLAYEQYF.

A note on this clonotype: A single base separates this from a much larger clone, so it may be a read error. The chain uses TRBV29-1 and TRBJ2-4; 7 positions agree with TRBD2. There are 17 residues in the CDR3. The J segment lost 7 bases and the V segment lost 3 bases, leaving 18 bases of the junction unmatched. CDR1 SQVTM and CDR2 ANQGSEA come from the germline V gene. In DNA form, the CDR3 reads TGCAGCGTTGATGGTGGAAGGGACGGGGAGGGGTACAACATTCAGTACTTC. Protein product: CSVDGGRDGEGYNIQYF.

CDR3 DNA sequence: TGTGCCACCAGCAGAGCTGCAGAGTACCAAGAGACCCAGTACTTC. Protein sequence: CATSRAAEYQETQYF. This chain uses TRBV15 with TRBJ2-5; D remains ambiguous. Germline V gene lookup returns CDR1 LNHNV and CDR2 YYDKDF (reference sequence). V shed 1 base and J shed 0 bases, with 9 bases lying between them. The CDR3 sequence is 15 residues long. Looking up the rest from reference TRBV15 and TRBJ2-5 gives the full variable domain: DAMVIQNPRYQVTQFGKPVTLSCSQTLNHNVMYWYQQKSSQAPKLLFHYYDKDFNNEADTPDNFQSRRPNTSFCFLDIRSPGLGDTAMYLCATSRAAEYQETQYFGPGTRLLVL.

This chain connects TRBV4-3 to TRBJ2-7; weak D call: TRBD2 (5 bases). The CDR3 runs 13 residues. Germline V lookup: CDR1 LGHNA, CDR2 YSLEER. The V end was cut by 0 bases, the J end by 9 bases, with 12 bases between. The CDR3 loop is CASSQDRLGGQYF. CDR3 bases: TGCGCCAGCAGCCAAGATAGGCTTGGAGGGCAGTACTTC.

The V gene is TRBV7-2, the J gene TRBJ2-5; 7 nucleotides agree with TRBD2. The CDR3 consists of 14 residues. Trimming cost V 3 bases and J 11 bases; bases outside gene matches: 12. CDR1 is SGHTA, CDR2 FQGNSA, per germline. Here the CDR3 DNA reads TGTGCCAGCAGCTTTAGCGGGTTGGGTGGTGAGCAGTACTTC. Protein sequence: CASSFSGLGGEQYF.